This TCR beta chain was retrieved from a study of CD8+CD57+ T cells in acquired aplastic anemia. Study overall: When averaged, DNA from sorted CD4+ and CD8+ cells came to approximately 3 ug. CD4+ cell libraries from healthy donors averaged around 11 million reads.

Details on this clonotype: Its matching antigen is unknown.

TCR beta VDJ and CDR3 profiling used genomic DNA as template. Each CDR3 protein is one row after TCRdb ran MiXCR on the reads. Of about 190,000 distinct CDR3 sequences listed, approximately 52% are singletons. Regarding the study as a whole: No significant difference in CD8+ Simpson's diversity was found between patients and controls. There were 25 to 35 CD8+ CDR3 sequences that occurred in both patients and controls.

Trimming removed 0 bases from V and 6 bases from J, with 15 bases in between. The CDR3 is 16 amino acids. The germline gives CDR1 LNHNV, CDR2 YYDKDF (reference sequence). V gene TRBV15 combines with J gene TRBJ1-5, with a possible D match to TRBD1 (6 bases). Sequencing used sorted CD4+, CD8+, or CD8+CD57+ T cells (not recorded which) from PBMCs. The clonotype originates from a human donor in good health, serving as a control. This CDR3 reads CATSRDLGGGVQPQHF. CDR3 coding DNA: TGTGCCACCAGCAGAGATCTAGGGGGGGGTGTTCAGCCCCAGCATTTT.